This T cell receptor beta chain was observed in a study of CD8+CD57+ T cells in acquired aplastic anemia. About the research overall: On average, sorted CD4+ and CD8+ cells gave around 3.3 ug of DNA.

This CDR3 contains 14 residues. V shed 0 bases and J shed 8 bases, with 12 bases lying between them. The germline V gene has CDR1 SGDLS and CDR2 YYNGEE. Genomic DNA acted as the template from which TCR beta VDJ combination and CDR3 sequence profiling were carried out. TCRdb itself ran the reads through MiXCR, one entry per CDR3 protein. The table includes fewer than 250,000 distinct CDR3 sequences, about 53% detected once. Study findings and constraints: CD8+ Simpson's diversity in patients was not significantly different from that in controls.

A remark on this clonotype: What it binds is not known.

This TCR was recovered from a human donor in good health, serving as a control. This rearrangement joins TRBV9 to TRBJ1-3; D perhaps matches TRBD1 (5 bases). The specimen was sorted CD4+, CD8+, or CD8+CD57+ T cells (not recorded which) from PBMCs. CDR3 DNA: TGTGCCAGCAGCGTAGACAGGCACGGCTACACCATATATTTT. Encoded protein: CASSVDRHGYTIYF.